These T cell receptor beta chains were read from a single sample in a study of blood T cell repertoires in COVID-19. Generated by immunoSEQ multiplex PCR, the TCRdb table keeps only in-frame clones and is missing some. The sample includes about 200,000 clones, 89% of them seen just once. Source material: peripheral blood. These receptors were taken from a man aged 35 to 55 with acute or convalescent COVID-19. Both conserved end residues are part of each CDR3. Fields, in order: V gene, clone size, D gene, J gene, CDR3 protein, CDR3 DNA. The D gene is left open where the match is weak. Not every row has a clone size; where given, it reads once, few, many or a size class.

>TRBV19|NA|TRBD2|TRBJ2-3
CASSGGGWTDTQYF
TGTGCCAGTAGCGGGGGGGGTTGGACAGATACGCAGTATTTT
>TRBV6-5|NA|NA|TRBJ1-4
CASSSGTTAEKLFF
TGTGCCAGCAGTTCCGGGACAACCGCCGAAAAACTGTTTTTT
>TRBV19|NA|NA|TRBJ1-3
CASSMRSGTSGNTIYF
TGTGCCAGTAGTATGAGAAGCGGGACCTCTGGAAACACCATATATTTT
>TRBV7-6|NA|TRBD1|TRBJ2-1
CASSLGTGYNEQFF
TGTGCCAGCAGCTTGGGGACAGGGTACAATGAGCAGTTCTTC
>TRBV6-1|NA|TRBD1|TRBJ1-2
CASSDDNNRGLYGYTF
TGTGCCAGCAGTGATGACAATAACAGGGGCCTTTATGGCTACACCTTC
>TRBV15|NA|NA|TRBJ2-7
CATSNPRGGTTYEQYF
TGTGCCACCAGCAACCCGAGGGGGGGGACTACCTACGAGCAGTACTTC
>TRBV29-1|NA|TRBD1|TRBJ1-1
CSVRDRLGNTEAFF
TGCAGCGTACGGGACAGGTTGGGGAACACTGAAGCTTTCTTT
>TRBV2|NA|TRBD1|TRBJ1-1
CASSGLGTGRAGAFF
TGTGCCAGCAGTGGCCTGGGGACAGGTCGTGCAGGAGCTTTCTTT
>TRBV11-1|NA|NA|TRBJ1-1
CASSHRRSQFVF
TGTGCCAGCAGCCACCGGCGTAGCCAGTTCGTCTTT
>TRBV6-5|few|NA|TRBJ2-7
CASRKGFGESYEQYF
TGTGCCAGCAGGAAGGGTTTCGGGGAATCATACGAGCAGTACTTC
>TRBV7-2|NA|TRBD1|TRBJ2-5
CASSLDLDRVGETQYF
TGTGCCAGCAGCTTAGACCTTGACAGGGTCGGGGAGACCCAGTACTTC
>TRBV18|NA|NA|TRBJ1-1
CASSPFGAGTNTEAFF
TGTGCCAGCTCACCATTTGGGGCAGGGACAAACACTGAAGCTTTCTTT
>TRBV18|NA|TRBD2|TRBJ2-7
CASSPIPGTSGPYEQYF
TGTGCCAGCTCACCCATCCCCGGGACTAGCGGACCCTACGAGCAGTACTTC
>TRBV18|NA|NA|TRBJ1-4
CASSPQAGAAEKLFF
TGTGCCAGCTCACCACAGGCGGGGGCGGCGGAAAAACTGTTTTTT
>TRBV11-1|NA|NA|TRBJ2-5
CASSLVLQQETQYF
TGTGCCAGCAGCTTAGTTTTACAGCAAGAGACCCAGTACTTC
>TRBV19|NA|NA|TRBJ2-2
CASRMSSRDTGELFF
TGTGCCAGTCGAATGTCGTCCAGGGACACCGGGGAGCTGTTTTTT
>TRBV5-1|once|TRBD1|TRBJ2-4
CASRTTGTGENIQYF
TGCGCCAGCAGGACAACCGGGACAGGAGAAAACATTCAGTACTTC
>TRBV18|NA|TRBD2|TRBJ2-7
CASSPSGGEYEQYF
TGTGCCAGCTCACCAAGCGGGGGGGAATACGAGCAGTACTTC
>TRBV7-3|NA|NA|TRBJ1-6
CASSSGQYNSPLHF
TGTGCCAGCAGCTCTGGACAGTATAATTCACCCCTCCACTTT
>TRBV10-1|NA|NA|TRBJ1-6
CASSESSQGSYNSPLHF
TGCGCCAGCAGTGAGTCGTCACAGGGTTCCTATAATTCACCCCTCCACTTT
>TRBV7-8|NA|TRBD1|TRBJ1-4
CASSFGDSLNEKLFF
TGTGCCAGCAGCTTTGGGGACAGCCTTAATGAAAAACTGTTTTTT
>TRBV7-2|NA|NA|TRBJ1-1
CASIIYTGVAEAFF
TGTGCCAGCATCATTTATACAGGAGTTGCCGAAGCTTTCTTT
>TRBV7-9|NA|NA|TRBJ2-7
CASSFGDTRNEQYF
TGTGCCAGCAGCTTTGGTGATACTAGGAACGAGCAGTACTTC
>TRBV30|NA|TRBD1|TRBJ1-2
CAWRGQGADGYTF
TGTGCCTGGAGGGGACAGGGGGCTGATGGCTACACCTTC
>TRBV5-6|NA|TRBD2|TRBJ2-5
CASSGSGGIEETQYF
TGTGCCAGCAGCGGTAGCGGGGGAATAGAAGAGACCCAGTACTTC
>TRBV18|NA|NA|TRBJ1-1
CASSAGVNTEAFF
TGTGCCAGCTCAGCGGGAGTGAACACTGAAGCTTTCTTT
>TRBV18|NA|NA|TRBJ1-6
CASSPSIDRLNNSPLHF
TGTGCCAGCTCACCCTCAATAGACAGGCTAAATAATTCACCCCTCCACTTT
>TRBV6-5|NA|NA|TRBJ2-7
CASSYWPQAPSYEQYF
TGTGCCAGCAGTTACTGGCCACAGGCCCCGTCCTACGAGCAGTACTTC
>TRBV6-5|NA|NA|TRBJ1-2
CASSSRAGVSYGYTF
TGTGCCAGCAGCTCCCGGGCAGGGGTTAGCTATGGCTACACCTTC
>TRBV13|NA|NA|TRBJ2-5
CASSLKRRETQYF
TGTGCCAGCAGCTTAAAGCGTCGGGAGACCCAGTACTTC
>TRBV6-5|few|NA|TRBJ1-2
CASSSPGRGEGGYTF
TGTGCCAGCAGTTCCCCGGGACGGGGGGAGGGAGGCTACACCTTC
>TRBV5-5|NA|NA|TRBJ2-2
CASSLRRDGTGELFF
TGTGCCAGCAGCTTGAGGCGGGACGGAACCGGGGAGCTGTTTTTT
>TRBV6-1|few|TRBD1|TRBJ1-4
CASSDPDRGHREKLFF
TGTGCCAGCAGTGACCCCGACAGGGGGCATAGAGAAAAACTGTTTTTT
>TRBV9|NA|TRBD1|TRBJ1-6
CASSVGQGVNSPLHF
TGTGCCAGCAGCGTAGGACAGGGGGTTAATTCACCCCTCCACTTT
>TRBV7-2|NA|TRBD1|TRBJ1-1
CASSPPPGQGQRGTEAFF
TGTGCCAGCAGCCCGCCCCCGGGACAGGGCCAGAGGGGTACTGAAGCTTTCTTT
>TRBV6-6|NA|NA|TRBJ1-1
CASSFGAGRGTEAFF
TGTGCCAGCAGTTTCGGCGCAGGGAGGGGAACTGAAGCTTTCTTT
>TRBV6-5|NA|NA|TRBJ1-4
CASSTDPTHGEKLFF
TGTGCCAGCAGTACAGATCCTACACACGGTGAAAAACTGTTTTTT
>TRBV5-4|NA|NA|TRBJ1-1
CASSFRGRMNTEAFF
TGTGCCAGCAGCTTTCGGGGTCGGATGAACACTGAAGCTTTCTTT
>TRBV29-1|NA|NA|TRBJ1-2
CSVEVRGGTYGYTF
TGCAGCGTTGAAGTACGGGGGGGCACCTATGGCTACACCTTC
>TRBV5-1|few|TRBD1|TRBJ1-4
CASSLGGQGARQEKLFF
TGCGCCAGCAGCTTGGGGGGACAGGGGGCGCGTCAGGAAAAACTGTTTTTT
>TRBV4-3|NA|NA|TRBJ2-5
CASSQENWAKQETQYF
TGCGCCAGCAGCCAAGAGAATTGGGCAAAACAAGAGACCCAGTACTTC
>TRBV7-2|NA|NA|TRBJ2-1
CASLPHPTVEQFF
TGTGCCAGCCTCCCTCACCCGACTGTTGAGCAGTTCTTC
>TRBV10-2|NA|TRBD2|TRBJ2-5
CASRSSGGIQETQYF
TGCGCCAGCCGCTCTAGCGGGGGGATCCAAGAGACCCAGTACTTC
>TRBV7-3|NA|TRBD1|TRBJ1-2
CASSPGQGGYTF
TGTGCCAGCAGCCCCGGACAGGGAGGCTACACCTTC